The rows below give T cell receptor beta chains drawn from one sample of a study of cytomegalovirus exposure and HLA in healthy donors. The method was immunoSEQ multiplex PCR; TCRdb's version includes in-frame clones alone and lacks a portion of them. The sample holds some 130,000 clones, roughly three quarters seen once. Sequenced input: PBMCs. All receptors come from a man younger than 45 in good health and CMV-seronegative. CDR3s include the opening cysteine and the closing phenylalanine or tryptophan. Fields, in order: J gene, D gene, V gene, clone size, CDR3 protein, CDR3 DNA. The D gene is left open where the match is weak. For some rows the clone size is stated as once, few or many, or as a class when expanded; others skip it.

TRBJ2-7 | TRBD2 | TRBV7-6 | few | CASSTRLAGVGEQYF | TGTGCCAGCAGCACCCGACTAGCGGGAGTGGGCGAGCAGTACTTC
TRBJ1-2 | TRBD1 | TRBV13 | once | CASSLGQGYGYTF | TGTGCCAGCAGCTTAGGACAGGGGTATGGCTACACCTTC
TRBJ1-1 | TRBD1 | TRBV5-1 | NA | CASSLVTGGTEAFF | TGCGCCAGCAGCTTGGTGACAGGGGGCACTGAAGCTTTCTTT
TRBJ2-1 | NA | TRBV28 | NA | CASSLQRGEQFF | TGTGCCAGCAGTTTGCAACGGGGGGAGCAGTTCTTC
TRBJ2-2 | TRBD1 | TRBV15 | NA | CATEGQYTGELFF | TGTGCCACCGAGGGACAGTACACCGGGGAGCTGTTTTTT
TRBJ2-7 | NA | TRBV29-1 | NA | CSVFQGKGYEQYF | TGCAGCGTTTTCCAGGGGAAGGGTTACGAGCAGTACTTC
TRBJ1-3 | NA | TRBV9 | NA | CASSVGGHSGNTIYF | TGTGCCAGCAGCGTAGGGGGACACTCTGGAAACACCATATATTTT
TRBJ1-1 | NA | TRBV6-5 | NA | CASGFRWTQEGEAFF | TGTGCCAGCGGTTTCCGATGGACCCAAGAGGGTGAAGCTTTCTTT
TRBJ1-5 | TRBD1 | TRBV6-5 | many | CASSHHRGSNQPQHF | TGTGCCAGCAGCCACCACAGGGGTAGCAATCAGCCCCAGCATTTT
TRBJ2-3 | TRBD2 | TRBV28 | NA | CASSLTGLVPDTQYF | TGTGCCAGCAGTTTAACGGGACTAGTTCCAGATACGCAGTATTTT
TRBJ2-7 | NA | TRBV4-1 | NA | CASSQVVASSGEQYF | TGCGCCAGCAGCCAAGTTGTAGCTTCCTCTGGCGAGCAGTACTTC
TRBJ2-3 | NA | TRBV7-6 | NA | CASSLVAGSLTDTQYF | TGTGCCAGCAGCTTAGTGGCCGGGAGTCTGACAGATACGCAGTATTTT
TRBJ2-5 | TRBD2 | TRBV29-1 | NA | CSGVSGSGETQYF | TGCAGCGGGGTGAGCGGGAGCGGAGAGACCCAGTACTTC
TRBJ2-5 | NA | TRBV11-1 | NA | CASSSLQETQYF | TGTGCCAGCAGCTCCTTACAAGAGACCCAGTACTTC
TRBJ2-7 | TRBD2 | TRBV5-4 | NA | CASSLDGASGYDEQYF | TGTGCCAGCAGCTTGGATGGGGCTAGCGGGTACGACGAGCAGTACTTC
TRBJ1-5 | NA | TRBV28 | NA | CGSKREEGNQPQHF | TGTGGCAGCAAGAGGGAAGAGGGAAATCAGCCCCAGCATTTT
TRBJ2-3 | NA | TRBV11-2 | NA | CASSLVAVSTDTQYF | TGTGCCAGCAGCTTAGTCGCAGTTAGCACAGATACGCAGTATTTT
TRBJ1-5 | TRBD1 | TRBV18 | once | CASSLTGEGQPQHF | TGTGCCAGCTCACTGACAGGGGAGGGCCAGCCCCAGCATTTT
TRBJ1-2 | TRBD1 | TRBV6-5 | NA | CASSYFRGQVNYGYTF | TGTGCCAGCAGTTACTTCCGGGGACAGGTTAACTATGGCTACACCTTC
TRBJ1-1 | TRBD1 | TRBV27 | NA | CASRGIATGEEAFF | TGTGCCAGCAGGGGCATAGCGACAGGGGAAGAAGCTTTCTTT
TRBJ2-7 | TRBD1 | TRBV5-1 | NA | CASSPSGTGMLYYEQYF | TGCGCCAGCAGCCCCTCCGGGACAGGTATGCTCTATTACGAGCAGTACTTC
TRBJ1-1 | TRBD1 | TRBV28 | NA | CASTPYRGDLMNTEAFF | TGTGCCAGCACCCCATACAGGGGCGATCTAATGAACACTGAAGCTTTCTTT
TRBJ2-3 | TRBD1 | TRBV27 | NA | CASSLSYQGAHTQYF | TGTGCCAGCAGTTTATCTTACCAGGGGGCACATACGCAGTATTTT
TRBJ2-3 | NA | TRBV5-1 | few | CASSLGEDTQYF | TGCGCCAGCAGCTTAGGGGAAGATACGCAGTATTTT
TRBJ2-1 | TRBD2 | TRBV18 | NA | CASSGTSGISRSYNEQFF | TGTGCCAGCTCAGGGACTAGCGGGATATCTCGGTCCTACAATGAGCAGTTCTTC
TRBJ2-5 | TRBD1 | TRBV29-1 | NA | CSVEGESLGTGGRETQYF | TGCAGCGTTGAAGGAGAGAGCCTAGGGACAGGGGGCAGGGAGACCCAGTACTTC
TRBJ2-3 | TRBD1 | TRBV12-5 | few | CASGLVHGTGASTDTQYF | TGTGCTAGTGGTTTGGTACACGGGACAGGGGCTAGCACAGATACGCAGTATTTT
TRBJ1-4 | NA | TRBV4-1 | NA | CASSQVAPNEKLFF | TGCGCCAGCAGCCAAGTGGCCCCTAATGAAAAACTGTTTTTT
TRBJ1-1 | NA | TRBV9 | NA | CASSVIGGVDTEAFF | TGTGCCAGCAGCGTAATCGGGGGGGTTGACACTGAAGCTTTCTTT
TRBJ2-2 | NA | TRBV9 | NA | CASSVDGGQYTGELFF | TGTGCCAGCAGCGTAGATGGGGGACAATACACCGGGGAGCTGTTTTTT